This T cell receptor (beta chain) was recorded in a study of T-cell reconstitution after alpha-beta-depleted transplantation in children. This clonotype was seen ten or more times. The antigen is unknown. General study points: Some patients' high day-60 TCRbeta diversity was traced to surviving recipient T cells and thymic progenitors. Expanded graft clones, several hundred of them, were reportedly the source of alpha-beta T cells about two months after transplant. Most T-cell counts and diversity one year after the transplant came from T cells that were newly produced.

This CDR3 region has 13 residues. In germline, CDR1 is MDHEN, CDR2 SYDVKM. V shed 5 bases and J shed 2 bases, with 10 bases lying between them. The TCRbeta library incorporated unique molecular identifiers. TCRdb reprocessed the PCR reads via MiXCR and lists one record per CDR3 protein. Altogether about 590,000 distinct CDR3 sequences are present, approximately 12% being singletons, with the ten largest covering around 2%. V usage is TRBV28 and J usage is TRBJ2-7; no clear D. The source is a male patient under 18 who had a stem cell transplant for acute myeloid leukemia, so the T cells may come from the graft donor. This specimen consisted of PBMCs, mostly from graft donor cells, obtained 360 days after TCRalphabeta/CD19-depleted stem cell transplant. The CDR3 protein is CASSVTPTYEQYF. The DNA for the CDR3 is TGTGCCAGCAGTGTGACACCAACCTACGAGCAGTACTTC.